A selection of T cell receptor beta chains follows, all from one sample in a study of blood T cell repertoires in COVID-19. Using immunoSEQ multiplex PCR, the repertoire was profiled, and TCRdb retains in-frame clones only, with some absent. The table records about 81,000 clones, roughly four fifths of them present only once. Sequenced: peripheral blood. Source of these receptors: a human donor in a cohort sampled during active COVID-19. Each CDR3 is given with its conserved first and last residue. D genes are given only for firm matches. Size is omitted from some rows. Given values are once, few, many or a class for expanded clones.

few	TRBV5-4	TRBJ2-2	NA	CASSLGSGELFF	TGTGCCAGCAGCCTGGGGAGCGGGGAGCTGTTTTTT
once	TRBV5-1	TRBJ1-2	NA	CASSLISVSSAGYTF	TGCGCCAGCAGCTTGATCTCAGTTTCTTCTGCTGGCTACACCTTC
NA	TRBV27	TRBJ2-7	TRBD1	CASSYGTGVIYEQYF	TGTGCCAGCAGTTACGGGACAGGGGTAATTTACGAGCAGTACTTC
few	TRBV5-1	TRBJ1-1	TRBD1	CASNQGGATSEAFF	TGCGCCAGCAACCAAGGGGGCGCAACTTCTGAAGCTTTCTTT
NA	TRBV5-8	TRBJ1-4	TRBD1	CASSLWAGQGTTNEKLFF	TGTGCCAGCAGCTTGTGGGCCGGACAGGGAACAACTAATGAAAAACTGTTTTTT
NA	TRBV4-1	TRBJ2-5	TRBD2	CASSQRLAGGQAKETQYF	TGCGCCAGCAGCCAACGACTAGCGGGGGGGCAGGCGAAAGAGACCCAGTACTTC
NA	TRBV21-1	TRBJ2-1	NA	CASTHLRGYNEQFF	TGTGCCAGCACACACCTGCGGGGGTACAATGAGCAGTTCTTC
NA	TRBV6-4	TRBJ2-7	TRBD1	CASKPGTASYEQYF	TGTGCCAGCAAGCCAGGGACAGCTTCCTACGAGCAGTACTTC
once	TRBV2	TRBJ1-5	NA	CASSKGQGHQPQHF	TGTGCCAGCAGTAAGGGGCAGGGCCATCAGCCCCAGCATTTT
few	TRBV9	TRBJ1-6	TRBD1	CASSDGTGGNSPLHF	TGTGCCAGCAGCGACGGGACAGGGGGGAATTCACCCCTCCACTTT
NA	TRBV14	TRBJ1-1	TRBD1	CASKAGQGALGTEAFF	TGTGCCAGCAAAGCCGGACAGGGGGCGCTTGGCACTGAAGCTTTCTTT
NA	TRBV9	TRBJ2-7	NA	CASSPRAETYEQYF	TGTGCCAGCAGCCCTCGCGCGGAAACCTACGAGCAGTACTTC
once	TRBV6-2/TRBV6-3	TRBJ2-7	NA	CASSDLFGGSSYEQYF	TGTGCCAGCAGTGATCTCTTCGGCGGTAGCTCCTACGAGCAGTACTTC
NA	TRBV3-1/TRBV3-2	TRBJ2-7	TRBD1	CASSQGDRAVGEQYF	TGTGCCAGCAGCCAGGGGGACAGGGCGGTTGGGGAGCAGTACTTC
NA	TRBV10-3	TRBJ1-1	NA	CATSLNTEAFF	TGTGCCACCTCCCTGAACACTGAAGCTTTCTTT
NA	TRBV21-1	TRBJ1-2	NA	CASARGGPNYGYTF	TGTGCCAGCGCCCGGGGGGGACCGAACTATGGCTACACCTTC
NA	TRBV9	TRBJ1-2	NA	CASSVPVEGLAYGYTF	TGTGCCAGCAGCGTACCGGTCGAGGGATTGGCCTATGGCTACACCTTC
once	TRBV20-1	TRBJ1-6	TRBD1	CSASPGQNNSPLHF	TGCAGTGCTAGTCCGGGACAGAATAATTCACCCCTCCACTTT
NA	TRBV27	TRBJ2-1	TRBD2	CASSLSGLAGNEQFF	TGTGCCAGCAGTTTATCGGGACTAGCAGGCAATGAGCAGTTCTTC
NA	TRBV19	TRBJ2-6	NA	CASIPGPGANVLTF	TGTGCCAGTATCCCAGGGCCTGGGGCCAACGTCCTGACTTTC
NA	TRBV7-9	TRBJ1-1	NA	CASNLGEGHMNTEAFF	TGTGCCAGCAACTTGGGGGAGGGACACATGAACACTGAAGCTTTCTTT
NA	TRBV6-5	TRBJ2-7	NA	CASTRDTSSSYEQYF	TGTGCCAGCACCAGGGACACATCGAGCTCCTACGAGCAGTACTTC
NA	TRBV4-1	TRBJ2-7	NA	CASSQGERRGEQYF	TGCGCCAGCAGCCAAGGGGAGAGACGAGGGGAGCAGTACTTC
NA	TRBV9	TRBJ1-1	TRBD1	CASGRDSLSNTEAFF	TGTGCCAGCGGTAGGGACAGTCTGAGTAACACTGAAGCTTTCTTT
NA	TRBV2	TRBJ2-5	TRBD2	CASTGSGLAGGETQYF	TGTGCCAGCACCGGGTCGGGGCTAGCGGGGGGAGAGACCCAGTACTTC
NA	TRBV10-3	TRBJ1-1	TRBD1	CAISGGQGGTEAFF	TGTGCCATCAGTGGTGGACAGGGGGGAACTGAAGCTTTCTTT
NA	TRBV27	TRBJ2-7	TRBD1	CASSSYRGEQYF	TGTGCCAGCAGTTCCTACAGGGGCGAGCAGTACTTC
few	TRBV9	TRBJ1-1	TRBD1	CASSGRQGADTEAFF	TGTGCCAGCAGCGGCCGACAGGGGGCCGACACTGAAGCTTTCTTT
few	TRBV10-3	TRBJ2-7	NA	CAINDRVGTKYF	TGTGCCATCAACGATCGCGTCGGGACAAAGTACTTC
NA	TRBV6-5	TRBJ1-1	TRBD1	CASSYSQGVGNTEAFF	TGTGCCAGCAGTTACTCCCAGGGGGTAGGGAACACTGAAGCTTTCTTT
NA	TRBV6-5	TRBJ1-3	NA	CASSLLGLSGNTIYF	TGTGCCAGCAGCCTACTAGGGCTCTCTGGAAACACCATATATTTT
NA	TRBV7-3	TRBJ1-6	TRBD1	CASSKIGGSNSPLHF	TGTGCCAGCAGCAAAATAGGGGGCAGTAATTCACCCCTCCACTTT
NA	TRBV9	TRBJ2-3	TRBD2	CASSETSGGARGTDTQYF	TGTGCCAGCAGCGAAACTAGCGGGGGGGCCAGGGGTACCGATACGCAGTATTTT
NA	TRBV4-1	TRBJ1-1	NA	CASSQTSTELNTEAFF	TGCGCCAGCAGCCAAACCTCGACAGAGCTGAACACTGAAGCTTTCTTT
NA	TRBV7-6	TRBJ2-7	NA	CASSAEPGLEQYF	TGTGCCAGCAGCGCTGAACCGGGACTCGAGCAGTACTTC
NA	TRBV5-5	TRBJ2-7	TRBD1	CASSLGRDRGASEQYF	TGTGCCAGCAGCTTGGGCCGGGACAGGGGGGCGTCCGAGCAGTACTTC
NA	TRBV7-9	TRBJ2-7	TRBD1	CASSPNPGQGSYEQYF	TGTGCCAGCAGCCCGAATCCGGGACAGGGGTCCTACGAGCAGTACTTC
NA	TRBV7-9	TRBJ1-2	NA	CASSSLFNGYTF	TGTGCCAGCAGCTCCCTCTTTAATGGCTACACCTTC